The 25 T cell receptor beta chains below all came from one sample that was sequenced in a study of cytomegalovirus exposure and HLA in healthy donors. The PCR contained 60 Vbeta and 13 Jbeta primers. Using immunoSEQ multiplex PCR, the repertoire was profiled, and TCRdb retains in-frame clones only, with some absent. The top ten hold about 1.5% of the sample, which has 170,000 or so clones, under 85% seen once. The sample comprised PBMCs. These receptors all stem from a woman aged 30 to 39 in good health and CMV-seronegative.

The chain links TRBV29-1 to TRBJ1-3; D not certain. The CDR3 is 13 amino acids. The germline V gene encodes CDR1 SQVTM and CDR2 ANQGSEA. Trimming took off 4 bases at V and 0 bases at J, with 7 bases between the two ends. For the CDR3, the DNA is TGCAGCGTTGGCGAGCGCTCTGGAAACACCATATATTTT. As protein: CSVGERSGNTIYF.

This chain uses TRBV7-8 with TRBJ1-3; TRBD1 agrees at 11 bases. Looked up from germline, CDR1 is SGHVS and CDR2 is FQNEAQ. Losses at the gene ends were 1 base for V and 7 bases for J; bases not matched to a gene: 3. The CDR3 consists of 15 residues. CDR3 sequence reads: CASSLDGTGGNTIYF. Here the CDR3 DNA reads TGTGCCAGCAGCTTAGATGGGACAGGGGGTAACACCATATATTTT.

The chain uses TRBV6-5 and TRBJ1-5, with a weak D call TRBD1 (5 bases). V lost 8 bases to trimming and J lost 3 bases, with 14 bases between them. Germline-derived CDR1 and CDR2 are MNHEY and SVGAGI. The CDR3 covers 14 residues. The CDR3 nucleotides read TGTGCCAGCTCAGGTGGGGGGTCCAATCAGCCCCAGCATTTT. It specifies CASSGGGSNQPQHF.

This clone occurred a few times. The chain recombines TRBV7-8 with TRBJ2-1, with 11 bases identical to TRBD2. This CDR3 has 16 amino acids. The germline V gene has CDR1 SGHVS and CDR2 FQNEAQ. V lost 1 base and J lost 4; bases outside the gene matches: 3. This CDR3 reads CASSLDGTSGYNEQFF. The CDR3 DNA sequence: TGTGCCAGCAGCTTAGATGGGACTAGCGGTTACAATGAGCAGTTCTTC.

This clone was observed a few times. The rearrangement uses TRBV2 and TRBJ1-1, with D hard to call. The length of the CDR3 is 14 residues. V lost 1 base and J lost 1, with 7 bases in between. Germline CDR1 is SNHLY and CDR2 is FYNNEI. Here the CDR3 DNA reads TGTGCCAGCAGTGAAGGGGCGAAGAACACTGAAGCTTTCTTT. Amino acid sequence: CASSEGAKNTEAFF.

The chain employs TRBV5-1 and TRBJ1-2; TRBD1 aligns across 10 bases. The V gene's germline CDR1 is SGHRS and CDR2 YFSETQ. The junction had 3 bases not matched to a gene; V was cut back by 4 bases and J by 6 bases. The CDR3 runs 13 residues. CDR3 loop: CASSPGTGDGYTF. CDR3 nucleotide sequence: TGCGCCAGCAGCCCCGGGACAGGGGATGGCTACACCTTC.

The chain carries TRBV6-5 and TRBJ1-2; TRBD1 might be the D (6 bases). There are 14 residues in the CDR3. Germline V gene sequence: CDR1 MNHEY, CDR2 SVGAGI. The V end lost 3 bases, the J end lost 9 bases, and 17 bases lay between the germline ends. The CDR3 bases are TGTGCCAGCAGTTATAAGGGGGGGCTCCGTCGCTACACCTTC. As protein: CASSYKGGLRRYTF.

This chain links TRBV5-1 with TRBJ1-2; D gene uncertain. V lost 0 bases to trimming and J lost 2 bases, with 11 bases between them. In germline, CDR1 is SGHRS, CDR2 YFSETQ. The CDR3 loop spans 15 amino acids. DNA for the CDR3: TGCGCCAGCAGCTTGGGTAGTGGGCTCAACTATGGCTACACCTTC. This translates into CASSLGSGLNYGYTF.

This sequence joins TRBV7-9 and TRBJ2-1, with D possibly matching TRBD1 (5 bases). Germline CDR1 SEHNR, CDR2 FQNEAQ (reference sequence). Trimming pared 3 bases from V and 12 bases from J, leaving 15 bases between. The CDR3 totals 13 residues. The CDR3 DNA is TGTGCCAGCAGCTTGGGGCCGTCGGAGTGGCAGTTCTTC. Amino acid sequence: CASSLGPSEWQFF.

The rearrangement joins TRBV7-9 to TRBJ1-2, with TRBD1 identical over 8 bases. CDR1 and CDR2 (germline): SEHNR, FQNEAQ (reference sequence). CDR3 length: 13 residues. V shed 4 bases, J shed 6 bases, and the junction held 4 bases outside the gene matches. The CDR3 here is CASSSQGGNGYTF. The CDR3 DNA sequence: TGTGCCAGCAGCTCACAGGGGGGGAATGGCTACACCTTC.

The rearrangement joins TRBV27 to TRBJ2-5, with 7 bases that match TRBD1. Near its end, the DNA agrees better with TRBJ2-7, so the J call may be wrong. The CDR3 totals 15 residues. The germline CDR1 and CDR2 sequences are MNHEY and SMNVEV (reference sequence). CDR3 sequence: CASSLDNRGPYEQYF. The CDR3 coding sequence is TGTGCCAGCAGTTTAGATAACAGGGGCCCCTACGAGCAGTACTTC.

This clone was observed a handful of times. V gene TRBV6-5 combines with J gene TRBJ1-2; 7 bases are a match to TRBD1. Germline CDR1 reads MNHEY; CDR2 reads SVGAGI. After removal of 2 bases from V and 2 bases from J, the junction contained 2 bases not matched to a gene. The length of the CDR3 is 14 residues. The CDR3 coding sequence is TGTGCCAGCAGTTACAGGGGACAGAACTATGGCTACACCTTC. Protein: CASSYRGQNYGYTF.

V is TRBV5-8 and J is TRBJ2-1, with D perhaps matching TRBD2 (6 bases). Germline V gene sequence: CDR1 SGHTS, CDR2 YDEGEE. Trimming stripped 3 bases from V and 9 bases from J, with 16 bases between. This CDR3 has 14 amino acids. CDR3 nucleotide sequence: TGTGCCAGCAGCTCCGGGACTCGTTTTACTGAGCAGTTCTTC. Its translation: CASSSGTRFTEQFF.

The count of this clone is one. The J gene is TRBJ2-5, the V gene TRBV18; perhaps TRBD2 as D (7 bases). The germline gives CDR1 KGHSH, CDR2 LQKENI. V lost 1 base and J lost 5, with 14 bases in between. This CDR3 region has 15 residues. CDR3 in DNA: TGTGCCAGCTCACCACTCGATGGGGGGGCTGAGACCCAGTACTTC. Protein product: CASSPLDGGAETQYF.

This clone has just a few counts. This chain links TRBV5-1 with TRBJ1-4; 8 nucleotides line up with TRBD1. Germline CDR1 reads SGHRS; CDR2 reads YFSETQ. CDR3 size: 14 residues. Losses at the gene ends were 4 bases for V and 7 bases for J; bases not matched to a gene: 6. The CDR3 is CASSPDRVGEKLFF. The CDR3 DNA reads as TGCGCCAGCAGCCCGGACAGGGTTGGTGAAAAACTGTTTTTT.

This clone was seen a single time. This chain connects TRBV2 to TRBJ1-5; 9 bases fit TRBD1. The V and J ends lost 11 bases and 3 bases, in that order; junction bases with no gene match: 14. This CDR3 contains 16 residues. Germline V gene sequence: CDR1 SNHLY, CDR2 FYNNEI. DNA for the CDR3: TGTGCCTCCCGGAGGGGTCGACAGGGGGACAATCAGCCCCAGCATTTT. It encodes CASRRGRQGDNQPQHF.

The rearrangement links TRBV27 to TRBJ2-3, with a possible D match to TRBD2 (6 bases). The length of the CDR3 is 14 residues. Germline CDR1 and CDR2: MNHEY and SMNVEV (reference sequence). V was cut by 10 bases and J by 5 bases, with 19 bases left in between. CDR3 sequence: CATRDFSTRDTQYF. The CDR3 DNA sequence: TGTGCCACCCGGGACTTCTCAACTAGAGATACGCAGTATTTT.

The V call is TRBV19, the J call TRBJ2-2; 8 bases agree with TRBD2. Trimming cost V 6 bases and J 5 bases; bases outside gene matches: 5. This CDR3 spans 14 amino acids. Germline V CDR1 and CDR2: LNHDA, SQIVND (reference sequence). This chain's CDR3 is CASSRGGRTGELFF. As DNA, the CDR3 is TGTGCCAGTAGCCGGGGGGGAAGAACCGGGGAGCTGTTTTTT.

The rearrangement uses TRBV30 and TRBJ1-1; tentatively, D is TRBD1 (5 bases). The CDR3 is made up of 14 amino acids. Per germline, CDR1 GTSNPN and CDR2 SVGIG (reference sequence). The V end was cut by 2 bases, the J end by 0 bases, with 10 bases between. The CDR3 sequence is CAWSTGLLNTEAFF. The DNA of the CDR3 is TGTGCCTGGAGTACGGGACTCCTGAACACTGAAGCTTTCTTT.

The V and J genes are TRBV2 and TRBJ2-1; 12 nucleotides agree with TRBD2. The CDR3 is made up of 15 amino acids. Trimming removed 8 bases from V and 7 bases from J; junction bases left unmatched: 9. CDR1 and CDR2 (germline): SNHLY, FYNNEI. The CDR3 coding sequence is TGTGCCAGCGGCTCCCAAGGACTAGCGGGGAATGAGCAGTTCTTC. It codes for CASGSQGLAGNEQFF. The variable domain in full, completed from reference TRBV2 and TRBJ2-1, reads EPEVTQTPSHQVTQMGQEVILRCVPISNHLYFYWYRQILGQKVEFLVSFYNNEISEKSEIFDDQFSVERPDGSNFTLKIRSTKLEDSAMYFCASGSQGLAGNEQFFGPGTRLTVL.

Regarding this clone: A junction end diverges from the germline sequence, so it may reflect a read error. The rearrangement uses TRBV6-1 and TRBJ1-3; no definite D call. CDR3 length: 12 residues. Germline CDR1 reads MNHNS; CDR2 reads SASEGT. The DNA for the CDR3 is TGTGCCAGCAGTACTCTGACGGCCCTCCAGGATTTT. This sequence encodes CASSTLTALQDF.

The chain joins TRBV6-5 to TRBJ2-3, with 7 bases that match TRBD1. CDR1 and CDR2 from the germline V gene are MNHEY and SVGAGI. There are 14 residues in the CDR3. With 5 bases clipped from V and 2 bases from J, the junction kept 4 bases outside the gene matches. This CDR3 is CASSRGQATDTQYF. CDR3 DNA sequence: TGTGCCAGCAGTCGCGGACAGGCCACAGATACGCAGTATTTT.

Here the CDR3 DNA reads TGTGCCAGCAGTTACTCAGGAGTTCTCAAGGTCACCTTC. This sequence encodes CASSYSGVLKVTF. The chain uses TRBV6-5 and TRBJ1-2; D gene ambiguous. CDR1 and CDR2 (germline): MNHEY, SVGAGI. This CDR3 spans 13 amino acids. The germline V and J ends were trimmed by 0 bases and 13 bases, with 15 bases remaining between them.

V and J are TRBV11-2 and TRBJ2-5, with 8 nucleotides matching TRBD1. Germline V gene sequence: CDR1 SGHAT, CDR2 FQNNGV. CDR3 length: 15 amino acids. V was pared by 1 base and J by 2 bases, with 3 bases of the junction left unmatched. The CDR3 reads CASSLGDRGQETQYF. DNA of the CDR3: TGTGCCAGCAGCTTAGGCGACAGGGGACAAGAGACCCAGTACTTC.

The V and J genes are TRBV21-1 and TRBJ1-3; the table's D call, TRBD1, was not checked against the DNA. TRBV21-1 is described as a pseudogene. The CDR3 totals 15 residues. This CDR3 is CASSSLQGTGNTIYF. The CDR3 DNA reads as TGTGCCAGCAGCAGCCTACAGGGGACTGGAAACACCATATATTTT.